This T cell receptor beta chain was documented in a study of blood T cell repertoires in COVID-19 (dated by TCRdb to 2019 to 2021). The study in broad terms: Samples covering the acute and convalescent phases of COVID-19 were provided by collaborators in the United States, Italy and Spain. The material from the prospective study consisted of cDNA or gDNA derived from T cells, B-cell-depleted T cells, or PBMCs. Subjects who had been exposed to COVID-19, were actively infected with it, or had recovered from it provided the deeply sampled blood TCRbeta repertoires that made up the dataset. A freely available public database, intended as a resource for researchers studying the immune response to SARS-CoV-2, is where the repertoires were released. The samples were drawn from the first 160 participants of the ongoing ImmuneRACE study and from 1,254 subjects provided by 6 global collaborators. The sample metadata nearly always contained a de-identified subject ID, COVID-19 status, age in years and sex. Where available, HLA class I and class II types were obtained from metadata supplied by the sample provider rather than from assay-based typing.

TCRbeta CDR3 regions were amplified from genomic DNA by means of the immunoSEQ Assay, a bias-controlled multiplex PCR. Per the authors' processing: Nucleated cell counts per sample were estimated from amplification of reference gene primers within the assay. To quantify the absolute abundance of each unique TCRbeta CDR3 rearrangement, sequence reads were collapsed and filtered. For each sample, productive Simpson clonality was calculated as the square root of Simpson's diversity index over productive rearrangements. This immuneACCESS table, as held by TCRdb, lists in-frame sequences with V and J called but not all clones. Of the missing ones, under half trace to an unresolved V gene in checked studies; the others have no known cause. V, J and clone size are those of that table, while D and trimming were read from the DNA. In this sample the table shows about 160,000 clones, around 80% of which occur a single time. Jointly, the top ten make up around a fifth of the sample.

Each collaborating institution followed its own protocols to collect whole blood in K2EDTA tubes. For TCRbeta analysis, collaborator samples were shipped as frozen whole blood, as isolated PBMCs, or as DNA extracted from either sample type. Results and caveats for the whole study, not just this receptor: How much clinical and demographic metadata was included differed by source and by participant, and the metadata was provided uncurated.

On this clone itself: What antigen it recognizes has not been identified. There are no base qualities to consult, and no much larger clone falls within one base.

The source is a woman of 80 years or more with acute or convalescent COVID-19. The sequencing input was peripheral blood.

The encoded CDR3 is CASSMGLAGTETQYF. The DNA sequence is TGTGCCAGCAGTATGGGACTAGCGGGGACAGAGACCCAGTACTTC. The chain links TRBV6-2 or TRBV6-3 with TRBJ2-5; 13 central bases correspond to TRBD2. Germline trimming amounts to 5 bases on V and 4 bases on J, with 4 as the count of junction bases outside the gene matches. Via the germline V gene, CDR1 is MNHEY and CDR2 SVGEGT. The CDR3 holds 15 amino acids from the cysteine to the phenylalanine. Of all the DNA, just the CDR3 is kept, 45 bases in frame from base 1.